These 28 T cell receptor beta chains originate from one sample sequenced in a study of shared clonotypes between healthy human individuals. Measured with immunoSEQ multiplex PCR; TCRdb has only the in-frame clones, and not every one. The sample includes millions of clones, 85% to 95% of them seen just once. Selected positively for CCR7 and CD45RO-negative, naive CD8 cells excluded terminally differentiated effector memory CD45RA+ cells. Sequenced: naive CD8+ T cells from PBMCs. The receptors were sampled from a man aged 18 to 29 in good health. Some clones in this sample may be carry-over from other donors' samples.

The V and J genes are TRBV7-8 and TRBJ2-6; D remains unclear. CDR1 SGHVS and CDR2 FQNEAQ come from the germline V gene. This CDR3 region has 14 residues. V lost 4 bases and J lost 0, with 4 bases in between. CDR3 loop: CASSWDSGANVLTF. DNA of the CDR3: TGTGCCAGCAGCTGGGACTCTGGGGCCAACGTCCTGACTTTC.

This clone was observed once. The rearrangement uses TRBV7-9 and TRBJ2-7, with D tentatively TRBD1 (7 bases). Germline V gene data show CDR1 as SEHNR and CDR2 as FQNEAQ (reference sequence). V lost 2 bases and J 2 bases, leaving 13 bases between the germline ends. CDR3 size: 15 residues. The CDR3 is CASSLPGRGAYEQYF. In DNA, the CDR3 is TGTGCCAGCAGCTTACCGGGCAGGGGGGCCTACGAGCAGTACTTC.

As regards this clone: This sample includes further DNA sequences coding for the same CDR3. V usage is TRBV7-9 and J usage is TRBJ2-1; a weak D match, TRBD1 (5 bases). CDR1 and CDR2 (germline): SEHNR, FQNEAQ (reference sequence). The CDR3 totals 15 residues. Between the trimmed V and J ends, which lost 0 bases and 0 bases, there was a span of 6 bases. In DNA form, the CDR3 reads TGTGCCAGCAGCTTAGCCCAGGGCTCCTACAATGAGCAGTTCTTC. It translates to CASSLAQGSYNEQFF. Variable domain in full (rest from reference TRBV7-9 and TRBJ2-1): DTGVSQNPRHKITKRGQNVTFRCDPISEHNRLYWYRQTLGQGPEFLTYFQNEAQLEKSRLLSDRFSAERPKGSFSTLEIQRTEQGDSAMYLCASSLAQGSYNEQFFGPGTRLTVL.

This chain links TRBV27 with TRBJ2-6, with no clear D. The CDR3 is 14 amino acids. The ends were cut back, 2 bases at V and 5 bases at J, with 7 bases in the middle. Germline V lookup: CDR1 MNHEY, CDR2 SMNVEV (reference sequence). CDR3 nucleotides: TGTGCCAGCAGTTTAGCGGTTCGGGCCAACGTCCTGACTTTC. This encodes CASSLAVRANVLTF.

This clone was detected only a few times. The V and J genes are TRBV6-5 and TRBJ1-1, with 8 bases fitting TRBD1. The V gene end was trimmed by 6 bases and the J gene end by 4 bases; junction bases not matched to a gene: 10. The length of the CDR3 is 15 residues. The germline gives CDR1 MNHEY, CDR2 SVGAGI. CDR3 sequence (DNA): TGTGCCAGCAGCTCATCAGCCGGGACAGGCACTGAAGCTTTCTTT. This translates into CASSSSAGTGTEAFF.

Points on this clone: The same CDR3 arises from other DNA sequences in this sample as well. V usage is TRBV19 and J usage is TRBJ2-3, with D tentatively TRBD1 (5 bases). Trimming shortened V by 3 bases and J by 3 bases, and 10 bases separated the two germline ends. Looked up from germline, CDR1 is LNHDA and CDR2 is SQIVND (reference sequence). This CDR3 is 14 amino acids long. CDR3 nucleotide sequence: TGTGCCAGTAGTATCCTAGGGGCAACAGATACGCAGTATTTT. Amino acids: CASSILGATDTQYF.

For this clone: The same CDR3 is also encoded by other DNA sequences in this sample. Here the CDR3 reads CASSLGLGEQYF. The CDR3 DNA reads as TGTGCCAGCAGCCTAGGCCTGGGGGAGCAGTACTTC. This chain links TRBV28 with TRBJ2-7; D is undetermined. The V gene's germline CDR1 is MDHEN and CDR2 SYDVKM. V was trimmed by 6 bases and J by 7 bases, leaving 13 bases between them. The CDR3 covers 12 residues.

This clone was counted once. This rearrangement joins TRBV7-9 to TRBJ1-2; D is unclear. Germline V gives CDR1 SEHNR, CDR2 FQNEAQ (reference sequence). The ends were cut back, 6 bases at V and 2 bases at J, with 13 bases in the middle. The CDR3 is 14 residues long. In DNA form, the CDR3 reads TGTGCCAGCAGTCCACACACTGCAAACTATGGCTACACCTTC. It yields the protein CASSPHTANYGYTF.

CDR3 loop: CACPRPIKETQYF. The CDR3 DNA follows: TGTGCCTGTCCCAGACCGATAAAGGAGACCCAGTACTTC. The V and J genes are TRBV30 and TRBJ2-5; D is unclear. This CDR3 is 13 amino acids long. Trimming took 6 bases from V and 5 from J, leaving 16 bases between them. Looked up from germline, CDR1 is GTSNPN and CDR2 is SVGIG (reference sequence).

This rearrangement joins TRBV5-4 to TRBJ2-7; TRBD2 aligns across 9 bases. The V gene's germline CDR1 is SGHNT and CDR2 YYREEE (reference sequence). CDR3 length equals 15 residues. With V trimmed by 3 bases and J by 0 bases, 4 bases remained unmatched. The CDR3 DNA reads TGTGCCAGCAGCTGGGGACTAGCAAACTCCTACGAGCAGTACTTC. Its protein is CASSWGLANSYEQYF. Drawing the rest from reference TRBV5-4 and TRBJ2-7, the complete variable domain is ETGVTQSPTHLIKTRGQQVTLRCSSQSGHNTVSWYQQALGQGPQFIFQYYREEENGRGNFPPRFSGLQFPNYSSELNVNALELDDSALYLCASSWGLANSYEQYFGPGTRLTVT.

This clone was seen just once. The V and J genes are TRBV6-1 and TRBJ2-7; 7 bases are a match to TRBD1. V lost 6 bases and J lost 3; bases outside the gene matches: 5. CDR3 length: 13 amino acids. Germline V gene data show CDR1 as MNHNS and CDR2 as SASEGT. CDR3 amino acids: CASSDGQDYEQYF. CDR3 sequence (DNA): TGTGCCAGCAGCGATGGACAGGACTACGAGCAGTACTTC.

V usage is TRBV27 and J usage is TRBJ2-1; D might be TRBD2 (5 bases). Germline V gene lookup returns CDR1 MNHEY and CDR2 SMNVEV (reference sequence). The CDR3 loop spans 13 amino acids. V was cut by 0 bases and J by 10 bases, with 10 bases left in between. CDR3 nucleotides: TGTGCCAGCAGTTTATCGCTGAAGCGGGAGCAGTTCTTC. Translated: CASSLSLKREQFF.

J is TRBJ1-2 and V is TRBV2, with D possibly matching TRBD1 (5 bases). The length of the CDR3 is 13 residues. V was clipped by 7 bases and J by 7 bases, with 16 bases between them. Germline CDR1 is SNHLY and CDR2 is FYNNEI. The CDR3 sequence is CASILGTPSGYTF. CDR3 coding DNA: TGTGCCAGCATACTTGGGACCCCCTCTGGCTACACCTTC.

This clone was observed once. The genes are TRBV6-4 and TRBJ2-1; 9 bases match TRBD1. The germline V gene encodes CDR1 MRHNA and CDR2 SNTAGT. The CDR3 extends over 15 amino acids. Losses at the gene ends were 0 bases for V and 7 bases for J; bases not matched to a gene: 4. CDR3: CASSDSNRGLNEQFF. For the CDR3, the DNA is TGTGCCAGCAGTGACTCGAACAGGGGGCTGAATGAGCAGTTCTTC.

This sequence joins TRBV6-1 and TRBJ2-7; 7 bases align to TRBD2. Germline loops: CDR1 MNHNS, CDR2 SASEGT. The V gene end was trimmed by 6 bases and the J gene end by 7 bases; junction bases not matched to a gene: 6. This CDR3 is 12 amino acids long. The CDR3 DNA follows: TGTGCCAGCAGGCCTACTAGCGTTGAGCAGTACTTC. This encodes CASRPTSVEQYF.

The rearrangement uses TRBV7-9 and TRBJ2-2; TRBD2 aligns across 14 bases. Losses at the gene ends were 3 bases for V and 6 bases for J; bases not matched to a gene: 3. The CDR3 consists of 16 residues. Germline V gene lookup returns CDR1 SEHNR and CDR2 FQNEAQ (reference sequence). The CDR3 DNA sequence: TGTGCCAGCAGCTTGGGACTAGCGGGAGCTGCCGGGGAGCTGTTTTTT. This sequence encodes CASSLGLAGAAGELFF.

The chain combines TRBV7-6 with TRBJ2-1; 8 nucleotides match TRBD2. Germline V lookup: CDR1 SGHVS, CDR2 FNYEAQ. The CDR3 consists of 15 residues. V lost 2 bases to trimming and J lost 5 bases; unmatched junction nucleotides: 5. CDR3 nucleotides: TGTGCCAGCAGCTTAAACGGGAGGGCCGACAATGAGCAGTTCTTC. As protein: CASSLNGRADNEQFF.

This chain joins TRBV4-1 and TRBJ2-1; D gene unclear. Germline lookup yields CDR1 MGHRA and CDR2 YSYEKL. Trimming left V 4 bases short and J 7 bases short, with 17 bases between. The CDR3 extends over 15 amino acids. The CDR3 region has the DNA TGCGCCAGCAGCCGATCACACCCCGTACTTAATGAGCAGTTCTTC. This sequence encodes CASSRSHPVLNEQFF.

The genes are TRBV7-7 and TRBJ2-1, with 9 positions matching TRBD2. CDR1 and CDR2 (germline): SSHAT, FNYEAQ (reference sequence). This CDR3 is built from 13 residues. V dropped 5 bases and J dropped 10; count of bases not matched to a gene: 6. CDR3 sequence reads: CASSAIGLAEQFF. CDR3 DNA: TGTGCCAGCAGCGCCATCGGACTAGCGGAGCAGTTCTTC.

The chain combines TRBV27 with TRBJ1-1; D not certain. V was cut by 5 bases and J by 3 bases, with 10 bases left in between. There are 13 residues in the CDR3. Germline CDR1 reads MNHEY; CDR2 reads SMNVEV (reference sequence). CDR3 loop: CASSPGRDTEAFF. CDR3 in DNA: TGTGCCAGCAGTCCTGGTCGGGACACTGAAGCTTTCTTT.

The V gene is TRBV10-3, the J gene TRBJ2-7; a weak D match, TRBD2 (6 bases). Germline V gene sequence: CDR1 ENHRY, CDR2 SYGVKD. Trimming left V 0 bases short and J 2 bases short, with 14 bases between. The CDR3 covers 16 residues. DNA for the CDR3: TGTGCCATCAGTGAGTCGGGTGGCGGGAACACCTACGAGCAGTACTTC. Its protein product is CAISESGGGNTYEQYF.

The rearrangement joins TRBV7-9 to TRBJ2-2; 10 bases align to TRBD2. The CDR3 spans 17 residues. Losses at the gene ends were 2 bases for V and 7 bases for J; bases not matched to a gene: 10. The germline CDR1 and CDR2 sequences are SEHNR and FQNEAQ (reference sequence). The CDR3 sequence is CASSLLASGRAGGELFF. The CDR3 DNA sequence: TGTGCCAGCAGCTTATTGGCCAGCGGGAGGGCAGGCGGGGAGCTGTTTTTT.

V usage is TRBV27 and J usage is TRBJ2-3, with TRBD1 matching 7 bases. The V gene end was trimmed by 5 bases and the J gene end by 8 bases; junction bases not matched to a gene: 10. The CDR3 runs 14 residues. CDR1 and CDR2 (germline): MNHEY, SMNVEV (reference sequence). In DNA form, the CDR3 reads TGTGCCAGCAGTCTCCGGGACAGCTTCGGTACGCAGTATTTT. Translation: CASSLRDSFGTQYF.

For this clone: The sample holds other DNA sequences that translate to the same CDR3. The chain has TRBV7-9 and TRBJ1-1; D is uncertain. The CDR3 loop spans 13 amino acids. The germline V gene has CDR1 SEHNR and CDR2 FQNEAQ (reference sequence). Trimming took 0 bases from V and 2 from J, leaving 4 bases between them. Here the CDR3 DNA reads TGTGCCAGCAGCTTAGCCGCTAACACTGAAGCTTTCTTT. Protein: CASSLAANTEAFF.

This sequence joins TRBV27 and TRBJ2-7; 7 positions match TRBD1. After removal of 2 bases from V and 6 bases from J, the junction contained 10 bases not matched to a gene. CDR3 length equals 15 residues. Germline CDR1 MNHEY, CDR2 SMNVEV (reference sequence). For the CDR3, the DNA is TGTGCCAGCAGTTTACTAACCAGGGCAGGGGGCGAGCAGTACTTC. Protein: CASSLLTRAGGEQYF.

The chain combines TRBV13 with TRBJ2-1; 15 bases align to TRBD2. With 5 bases clipped from V and 8 bases from J, the junction kept 7 bases outside the gene matches. This CDR3 is built from 16 residues. CDR1 is PRHDT and CDR2 is FYEKMQ in the germline V gene (reference sequence). CDR3 in DNA: TGTGCCAGCAGCCCCCGGGGACTAGCGGGAGGTCATGAGCAGTTCTTC. Amino acids: CASSPRGLAGGHEQFF.

V usage is TRBV7-8 and J usage is TRBJ2-1, with TRBD2 matching over 10 bases. The ends lost 5 bases at V and 3 bases at J; junction bases unmatched: 16. This CDR3 is 19 amino acids long. The germline V gene encodes CDR1 SGHVS and CDR2 FQNEAQ. The CDR3 region is CASSLRTSGSLDYYNEQFF. In DNA form, the CDR3 reads TGTGCCAGCAGCCTAAGGACTAGCGGCTCCCTTGACTACTACAATGAGCAGTTCTTC.

The gene calls are TRBV6-1 and TRBJ2-7, with D perhaps TRBD2 (6 bases). The CDR3 runs 14 residues. The ends were cut back, 3 bases at V and 3 bases at J, with 12 bases in the middle. The germline V gene encodes CDR1 MNHNS and CDR2 SASEGT. As DNA, the CDR3 is TGTGCCAGCAGTGACCGGGACTGGGGCTACGAGCAGTACTTC. This encodes CASSDRDWGYEQYF.